This T cell receptor beta chain was observed in a study of blood T cell repertoires in COVID-19 (dated by TCRdb to the early 2020s). At the level of the whole study: Collaborator samples came from the United States, Italy and Spain and covered acute and convalescent phases of COVID-19. The material from the prospective study consisted of cDNA or gDNA derived from T cells, B-cell-depleted T cells, or PBMCs. Subjects who had been exposed to COVID-19, were actively infected with it, or had recovered from it provided the deeply sampled blood TCRbeta repertoires that made up the dataset. The repertoires were released in a freely available public database intended as a resource for research on the immune response to SARS-CoV-2. The samples were drawn from the first 160 participants of the ongoing ImmuneRACE study and from more than 1,000 subjects provided by 6 global collaborators. Sample metadata almost always included a de-identified subject ID, COVID-19 status, age in years and sex. HLA class I and class II types, where available, came from metadata supplied by the sample provider rather than from assay-based typing. Findings and caveats that apply to the study as a whole: The quantity of clinical and demographic metadata differed by source and by participant and was supplied without curation.

Remarks on this clone: No cognate antigen has been identified for it. Base qualities are missing; no much larger clone stands one base away.

Participants in the prospective study were aged about 18 to 95 years, lived in more than 20 United States geographic areas, and enrolled through a virtual design. Cohort assignment in the prospective study relied on participant-reported clinical history from a screening survey and a study questionnaire. Recovered participants in ImmuneRACE Cohort 3 were defined by two consecutive negative NP/OP PCR tests, clearance by a healthcare professional, or resolution of symptoms. In the prospective study, whole blood, serum and a nasopharyngeal or oropharyngeal swab were collected from each participant by mobile phlebotomists. Over a 2-month period, participants in the prospective study had the option of providing additional blood draws and questionnaires. Before DNA extraction, blood samples from the prospective study were shipped at room temperature or frozen. V is trimmed back by 7 bases and J by 3 bases, and the junction contains 2 bases that no gene match accounts for. Via the germline V gene, CDR1 is MDHEN and CDR2 SYDVKM. From its cysteine to its phenylalanine, the CDR3 spans 12 amino acids. The sequence is cut down to CDR3 DNA, 36 bases in frame from base 1.

The immunoSEQ Assay, a bias-controlled multiplex PCR, was used to amplify TCRbeta CDR3 regions from genomic DNA. The source study handled its data this way. The number of nucleated cells in each sample was estimated by amplification of reference gene primers within the assay. Sequence reads were collapsed and filtered to measure the absolute abundance of every unique TCRbeta CDR3 rearrangement. For each sample, productive Simpson clonality was calculated as the square root of Simpson's diversity index across productive rearrangements. This is the immuneACCESS table as TCRdb keeps it, with only in-frame sequences that have V and J called. A part of the clones is gone; compared with another copy, unresolved V genes explain less than half, and the rest is unexplained. V and J calls and clone size follow that table, whereas D and trimming were derived from the DNA. For this sample the table gives some 150,000 clones, of which around nine tenths were detected only once. The ten largest clones add up to roughly 0.77% of the sample.

Sequencing input: PBMCs or T cells enriched from blood (not recorded which). The sequence was collected from a young woman who had recovered from COVID-19. Recombination linked TRBV28 to TRBJ2-7; TRBD1 lines up with 8 middle nucleotides. The CDR3 has the sequence CASTGGLYEQYF. Read as DNA, the sequence is TGTGCCAGCACAGGGGGCCTCTACGAGCAGTACTTC.